This T cell receptor beta chain was obtained from a study of molecular identifiers for immune sequencing clone quantification. Study-level points and caveats: Clones above 20 RNA copies contained over 99% of effector molecules and under 1% of naive molecules.

Trimming removed 4 bases from V and 1 base from J; junction bases left unmatched: 2. In germline, CDR1 is SGHVS, CDR2 FQNEAQ. The CDR3 sequence is 15 residues long. RNA fractions of 10%, 30% or 50% and about 19,000 to 1,100,000 sorted cells were the source of naive CD8 libraries. Based on a CD8+CD4-CCR7+CD45RA+ profile, naive CD8 T cells were sorted. Via MiXCR, TCRdb re-called the PCR reads, giving one row per CDR3 protein. Here the sample spans 9,500 to 15,000 distinct CDR3 sequences, under 20% being singletons. About this clonotype: What it recognizes is unknown.

The V gene is TRBV7-8, the J gene TRBJ1-1, with TRBD1 matching over 11 bases. This receptor was taken from a human donor in good health. Some libraries in this study had Jurkat cell RNA spiked in. Sample: naive CD8+ T cells from blood, with Jurkat cell RNA spiked in. Subset defined: FACS-sorted CD8+CD4-CCR7+CD45RA+ naive T cells. CDR3 DNA: TGTGCCAGCAGCTCGGGGACAGGGGGGAACACTGAAGCTTTCTTT. Its protein product is CASSSGTGGNTEAFF.